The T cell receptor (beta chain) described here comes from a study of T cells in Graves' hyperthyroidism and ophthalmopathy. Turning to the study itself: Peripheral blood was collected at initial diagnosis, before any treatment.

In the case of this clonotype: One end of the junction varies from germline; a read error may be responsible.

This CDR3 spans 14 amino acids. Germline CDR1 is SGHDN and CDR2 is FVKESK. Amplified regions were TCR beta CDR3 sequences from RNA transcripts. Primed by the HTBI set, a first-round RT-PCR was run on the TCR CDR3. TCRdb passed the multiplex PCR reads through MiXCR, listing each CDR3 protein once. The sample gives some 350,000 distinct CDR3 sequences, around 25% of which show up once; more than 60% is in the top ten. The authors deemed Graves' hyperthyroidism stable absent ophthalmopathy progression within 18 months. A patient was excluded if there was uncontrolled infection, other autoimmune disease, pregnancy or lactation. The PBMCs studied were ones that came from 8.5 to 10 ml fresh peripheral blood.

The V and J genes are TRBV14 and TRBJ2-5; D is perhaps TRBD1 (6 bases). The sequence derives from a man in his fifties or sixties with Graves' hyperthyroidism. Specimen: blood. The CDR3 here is CASGPGHPQETQYF. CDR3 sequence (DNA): TGTGCCAGCGGGCCGGGACACCCACAAGAAACCCAGTACTTC.